Included here is one T cell receptor (beta chain) sequence, with context. What it recognizes is unknown. This sample is part of a study of T cells expressing NK-cell markers. Whole-study context: The study sequenced eight donors, seven HCMV-seropositive and one seronegative. The study's findings and limits: In about 6 donors, dominant CD3+CD56+NKG2C+ clones formed roughly 1.0-7.5% of CD8+ cells.

The CDR3 length is 15 residues. Germline V gives CDR1 SGHAT, CDR2 FQNNGV. UMIs accompanied the 5'RACE template switching by which TCR beta cDNA was made. From the 5' RACE reads, TCRdb lists one entry per CDR3 protein and no DNA. The listing records more than 400,000 distinct CDR3 sequences. This receptor was taken from a woman aged 18 to 75 in good health. Sequenced sample: blood T cells: a sorted CD56 or NKG2C T cell subset, CD4+ or CD8+ T cells, or bulk PBMC T cells (not recorded which). This chain joins TRBV11-2 and TRBJ1-6. CDR3 loop: CASSLDGGVQDPLHF.